The 26 T cell receptor beta chains below come from one sample, sequenced in a study of T cells in Graves' hyperthyroidism and ophthalmopathy. Researchers took RNA transcripts and amplified the TCR beta CDR3 regions from them. HTBI primers were the set used in a first-round RT-PCR of the TCR CDR3. TCRdb reprocessed the multiplex PCR reads via MiXCR and lists one record per CDR3 protein. Among 530,000 or so distinct CDR3 sequences listed, around a quarter were seen once. Sequencing was performed on blood. The receptor set was obtained from a woman in her twenties or thirties with Graves' ophthalmopathy.

This clonotype has a count of ten or more. The chain couples TRBV7-9 to TRBJ1-2, with 8 bases that match TRBD1. CDR1 SEHNR and CDR2 FQNEAQ come from the germline V gene (reference sequence). This CDR3 region has 16 residues. V dropped 4 bases and J dropped 6; count of bases not matched to a gene: 13. CDR3 sequence (DNA): TGTGCCAGCAGCTCAAGCGGGGCAGGGGGCGAGAATGGCTACACCTTC. It encodes CASSSSGAGGENGYTF. The variable domain in full, with the rest retrieved from reference TRBV7-9 and TRBJ1-2, is DTGVSQNPRHKITKRGQNVTFRCDPISEHNRLYWYRQTLGQGPEFLTYFQNEAQLEKSRLLSDRFSAERPKGSFSTLEIQRTEQGDSAMYLCASSSSGAGGENGYTFGSGTRLTVV.

This clonotype appeared many times. The V call is TRBV30, the J call TRBJ2-7, with unresolved D. The CDR3 length is 12 residues. V was pared by 0 bases and J by 3 bases, with 6 bases between. Germline-derived CDR1 and CDR2 are GTSNPN and SVGIG (reference sequence). The chain's CDR3 is CAWSVSGYEQYF. In DNA, the CDR3 is TGTGCCTGGAGTGTGAGTGGCTACGAGCAGTACTTC.

This clonotype was seen many times. A junction end diverges from the germline sequence, so it may reflect a read error. V gene TRBV4-1 combines with J gene TRBJ2-5; D unresolved. The CDR3 spans 15 residues. Germline V gene data show CDR1 as MGHRA and CDR2 as YSYEKL. CDR3 protein: CASNQNPSHEETQYF. CDR3 DNA: TGCGCCAGCAACCAAAACCCCTCACATGAGGAGACCCAGTACTTC.

The chain combines TRBV6-1 with TRBJ2-5; a possible D gene is TRBD1 (7 bases). There are 14 residues in the CDR3. The V gene lost 9 bases and the J gene lost 5 bases, with 19 bases spanning the gap. Germline CDR1 reads MNHNS; CDR2 reads SASEGT. The CDR3 coding sequence is TGTGCCAGTTTTCATCCAGGGGGGCAGGAGACCCAGTACTTC. Encoded protein: CASFHPGGQETQYF.

This chain connects TRBV6-2 or TRBV6-3 to TRBJ1-2; D is ambiguous. The CDR3 extends over 15 amino acids. V was pared by 2 bases and J by 4 bases, with 14 bases between. Per the germline V gene, CDR1 is MNHEY and CDR2 is SVGEGT. The CDR3 bases are TGTGCCAGCAGTTACCCCTGGCGCCCAGCCTATGGCTACACCTTC. It yields the protein CASSYPWRPAYGYTF.

This clonotype was observed at least ten times. The genes are TRBV29-1 and TRBJ2-7; 8 bases match TRBD1. V shed 6 bases and J 4 bases; nucleotides not matched to a gene: 8. The germline CDR1 and CDR2 sequences are SQVTM and ANQGSEA. The CDR3 runs to 13 residues. CDR3 loop: CSVRQGSRYEQYF. The CDR3 bases are TGCAGCGTGAGACAGGGGAGCAGGTACGAGCAGTACTTC.

The table lists this clonotype with many counts. The chain links TRBV18 to TRBJ1-1; TRBD1 aligns across 8 bases. Germline-derived CDR1 and CDR2 are KGHSH and LQKENI. Trimming cost V 4 bases and J 8 bases; bases outside gene matches: 3. The CDR3 extends over 12 amino acids. The CDR3 loop reads CASSRQGREAFF. CDR3 in DNA: TGTGCCAGCTCACGACAGGGGCGCGAAGCTTTCTTT.

The gene calls are TRBV4-2 and TRBJ1-1, with 9 bases aligning to TRBD1. The CDR3 consists of 20 residues. CDR1 is LGHNA, CDR2 YNFKEQ, per germline. The J segment lost 3 bases and the V segment lost 4 bases, leaving 21 bases of the junction unmatched. CDR3: CASSPLVWDRAVFWDTEAFF. The DNA for the CDR3 is TGTGCCAGCAGCCCACTTGTGTGGGACAGGGCGGTCTTCTGGGACACTGAAGCTTTCTTT.

This clonotype was detected ten times or more. The chain combines TRBV6-5 with TRBJ2-7; D gene ambiguous. The V gene lost 4 bases and the J gene lost 2 bases, with 12 bases spanning the gap. There are 14 residues in the CDR3. The germline V gene encodes CDR1 MNHEY and CDR2 SVGAGI. As DNA, the CDR3 is TGTGCCAGCAGTTCCGTCCCGGCAGCCTACGAGCAGTACTTC. This translates into CASSSVPAAYEQYF.

This clonotype has only a few counts. The chain joins TRBV6-1 to TRBJ1-6, with D uncertain. Trimming shortened V by 6 bases and J by 5 bases, and 11 bases separated the two germline ends. The CDR3 is made up of 14 amino acids. Germline loops: CDR1 MNHNS, CDR2 SASEGT. The CDR3 bases are TGTGCCAGCAGCCGGGCCTACAATAATTCACCCCTCCACTTT. Protein sequence: CASSRAYNNSPLHF.

This clonotype was recorded at least ten times. The chain recombines TRBV5-1 with TRBJ2-7; TRBD1 might be the D (6 bases). CDR1 is SGHRS and CDR2 is YFSETQ in the germline V gene. The germline V and J ends were trimmed by 0 bases and 4 bases, with 14 bases remaining between them. This CDR3 comprises 15 residues. The CDR3 sequence: CASSLGGQGRYEQYF. In DNA form, the CDR3 reads TGCGCCAGCAGCTTGGGGGGGCAGGGAAGGTACGAGCAGTACTTC.

This clonotype showed up many times. The V call is TRBV7-2, the J call TRBJ1-1; the D is unclear. The CDR3 is 12 amino acids. V gave up 2 bases and J gave up 8 bases, with 9 bases separating them. Looked up from germline, CDR1 is SGHTA and CDR2 is FQGNSA. The CDR3 nucleotides are TGTGCCAGCAGCTTACTTTCGGCAGAAGCTTTCTTT. Protein sequence: CASSLLSAEAFF.

CDR3 in DNA: TGCAGCGTCGACGGAGGGGATCAGCCCCAGCATTTT. Translating it yields CSVDGGDQPQHF. V and J are TRBV29-1 and TRBJ1-5; D might be TRBD1 (5 bases). V gave up 6 bases and J gave up 5 bases, with 11 bases separating them. This CDR3 region has 12 residues. CDR1 SQVTM and CDR2 ANQGSEA come from the germline V gene.

The rearrangement links TRBV11-2 to TRBJ2-4; 14 bases are a match to TRBD2. The germline gives CDR1 SGHAT, CDR2 FQNNGV. The CDR3 consists of 20 residues. The V and J ends lost 1 base and 0 bases, in that order; junction bases with no gene match: 8. In DNA form, the CDR3 reads TGTGCCAGCAGCTTAGTCCCGGGACTAGCGGGGGATTTAGCCAAAAACATTCAGTACTTC. It encodes CASSLVPGLAGDLAKNIQYF.

This clonotype was detected only a few times. This chain links TRBV20-1 with TRBJ2-5; 8 positions agree with TRBD2. The CDR3 runs 17 residues. The V segment lost 0 bases and the J segment 5 bases; nucleotides outside the gene matches: 14. The germline CDR1 and CDR2 sequences are DFQATT and SNEGSKA (reference sequence). The CDR3 coding sequence is TGCAGTGCTAGAGATCGTGTGGGTAGCGGGATTGGGGAGACCCAGTACTTC. This translates into CSARDRVGSGIGETQYF.

This rearrangement joins TRBV18 to TRBJ1-1, with 8 bases identical to TRBD1. This CDR3 is 13 amino acids long. Per germline, CDR1 KGHSH and CDR2 LQKENI. Trimming took 4 bases from V and 9 from J; bases not matched to a gene: 7. As DNA, the CDR3 is TGTGCCAGCTCACAGACAGGGGAAAGTCAAGCTTTCTTT. As protein: CASSQTGESQAFF.

This clonotype has ten or more counts. The rearrangement uses TRBV2 and TRBJ2-7; no reliable D call. V was trimmed by 3 bases and J by 4 bases, leaving 16 bases between them. The CDR3 length is 15 residues. CDR1 and CDR2 (germline): SNHLY, FYNNEI. The CDR3 DNA follows: TGTGCCAGCAGTGACAGACTGCTTGGGCTTTACGAGCAGTACTTC. Its protein is CASSDRLLGLYEQYF.

The chain employs TRBV11-2 and TRBJ2-7, with D perhaps TRBD2 (6 bases). CDR3 size: 15 residues. Germline V gives CDR1 SGHAT, CDR2 FQNNGV. Trimming removed 6 bases from V and 2 bases from J, with 17 bases in between. The CDR3 spells CASRIGPWRAYEQYF. The CDR3 coding sequence is TGTGCCAGCAGAATTGGTCCATGGAGGGCCTACGAGCAGTACTTC.

The table lists this clonotype with many counts. This chain joins TRBV6-1 and TRBJ1-5, with 8 bases identical to TRBD1. Germline CDR1 and CDR2: MNHNS and SASEGT. V lost 0 bases to trimming and J lost 1 base; unmatched junction nucleotides: 8. The CDR3 runs 18 residues. The CDR3 here is CASSEAGQGARSNQPQHF. In DNA form, the CDR3 reads TGTGCCAGCAGTGAAGCAGGTCAGGGGGCGAGGAGCAATCAGCCCCAGCATTTT.

The table lists this clonotype with a few counts. The V call is TRBV19, the J call TRBJ1-6, with D tentatively TRBD1 (5 bases). V was pared by 8 bases and J by 10 bases, with 18 bases between. The germline CDR1 and CDR2 sequences are LNHDA and SQIVND (reference sequence). The CDR3 loop spans 14 amino acids. CDR3 sequence reads: CASGGVPSRSPLHF. The CDR3 DNA sequence: TGTGCCAGTGGGGGGGTCCCCTCGCGATCACCCCTCCACTTT.

This clonotype has more than one count but fewer than ten. Germline and junction disagree at one end, which may indicate a read error. The chain combines TRBV11-2 with TRBJ2-2, with D maybe TRBD2 (6 bases). The CDR3 has 16 residues. The germline CDR1 and CDR2 sequences are SGHAT and FQNNGV. The CDR3 region has the DNA TGTGCCAGCAGCCCGGGGCGCCGGGAGACCACCGGAGAGCTGTTTTTT. Protein product: CASSPGRRETTGELFF. Supplemented by reference TRBV11-2 and TRBJ2-2, the full variable domain reads EAGVAQSPRYKIIEKRQSVAFWCNPISGHATLYWYQQILGQGPKLLIQFQNNGVVDDSQLPKDRFSAERLKGVDSTLKIQPAKLEDSAVYLCASSPGRRETTGELFFGEGSRLTVL.

The chain combines TRBV19 with TRBJ1-1, with 8 bases fitting TRBD1. This CDR3 spans 14 amino acids. Trimming at V came to 6 bases and at J to 5 bases, leaving 8 bases not matched to a gene. The germline CDR1 and CDR2 sequences are LNHDA and SQIVND (reference sequence). The CDR3 protein is CASRLGQGWTEAFF. CDR3 nucleotides: TGTGCCAGTAGACTTGGACAGGGATGGACTGAAGCTTTCTTT.

This clonotype has a count of ten or more. This chain links TRBV28 with TRBJ1-2, with D possibly matching TRBD1 (5 bases). Germline CDR1 and CDR2: MDHEN and SYDVKM. Trimming pared 7 bases from V and 1 base from J, leaving 19 bases between. This CDR3 is built from 16 residues. The CDR3: CASTYAPGFFNYGYTF. The CDR3 coding sequence is TGTGCCAGCACCTATGCTCCAGGGTTTTTTAACTATGGCTACACCTTC.

This clonotype was observed a few times. CDR3 protein: CATLIPTEAFF. The CDR3 region has the DNA TGTGCCACCCTGATTCCCACTGAAGCTTTCTTT. The rearrangement links TRBV28 to TRBJ1-1; D gene uncertain. Germline loops: CDR1 MDHEN, CDR2 SYDVKM. V was trimmed by 10 bases and J by 4 bases, leaving 10 bases between them. The CDR3 is 11 amino acids.

The chain carries TRBV27 and TRBJ1-6; the D is unclear. CDR1 and CDR2 (germline): MNHEY, SMNVEV (reference sequence). CDR3 length: 14 residues. Trimming pared 3 bases from V and 9 bases from J, leaving 12 bases between. CDR3 sequence (DNA): TGTGCCAGCAGTTTCCGCAGGAATTCTTCACCCCTCCACTTT. Amino acids: CASSFRRNSSPLHF.

This clonotype was seen ten or more times. This chain joins TRBV12-3 or TRBV12-4 and TRBJ1-1; D not resolved. Trimming removed 5 bases from V and 1 base from J, with 8 bases in between. The CDR3 has 13 amino acids. The CDR3 spells CASSRRRNTEAFF. The CDR3 DNA follows: TGTGCCAGCAGTCGACGGAGGAACACTGAAGCTTTCTTT.